These 20 T cell receptor beta chains share one sample of origin, sequenced in a study of T cell changes during pregnancy in multiple sclerosis. Sequenced by immunoSEQ multiplex PCR; TCRdb stores in-frame clones only, minus some. The sample consists of about 60,000 clones, 85% to 95% of them appearing once. The sequenced sample was peripheral blood, obtained in the first trimester of pregnancy. These receptors were taken from a female donor with multiple sclerosis, enrolled in a pregnancy study.

The V gene is TRBV5-5, the J gene TRBJ1-5, with TRBD1 as a possible D gene (5 bases). The J call may be mistaken, given a closer DNA end match to TRBJ2-3. Germline V gene lookup returns CDR1 SGHKS and CDR2 YYEKEE (reference sequence). This CDR3 is built from 14 residues. CDR3 sequence reads: CASRPGFSNQPQYF. The CDR3 nucleotides read TGTGCCTCCCGTCCAGGGTTTAGCAATCAGCCCCAGTATTTT.

The chain has TRBV7-6 and TRBJ2-3; possibly TRBD1 for D (5 bases). Germline values: CDR1 SGHVS, CDR2 FNYEAQ. V shed 1 base and J shed 4 bases, with 12 bases lying between them. The CDR3 is 15 amino acids. Here the CDR3 DNA reads TGTGCCAGCAGCTTAGAGTTTAGGGGTGCAGATACGCAGTATTTT. Residues: CASSLEFRGADTQYF.

The chain links TRBV5-4 to TRBJ1-5; the match to TRBD1 covers 7 bases. CDR3 length: 14 amino acids. The V and J ends lost 0 bases and 6 bases, in that order; junction bases with no gene match: 3. Germline V lookup: CDR1 SGHNT, CDR2 YYREEE (reference sequence). This chain's CDR3 is CASSLGQGGQPQHF. The CDR3 bases are TGTGCCAGCAGCTTGGGGCAGGGGGGTCAGCCCCAGCATTTT.

V and J are TRBV4-3 and TRBJ1-1; TRBD1 might be the D (5 bases). The CDR3 consists of 13 residues. Trimming removed 0 bases at V and 7 bases at J, with 9 bases between. Germline V gives CDR1 LGHNA, CDR2 YSLEER. CDR3 nucleotide sequence: TGCGCCAGCAGCCAAGATCTGCAGGGTGAAGCTTTCTTT. It is translated as CASSQDLQGEAFF.

The rearrangement links TRBV9 to TRBJ1-2; possible D gene TRBD1, 6 bases. Germline CDR1 reads SGDLS; CDR2 reads YYNGEE. This CDR3 is built from 14 residues. V lost 0 bases, J lost 3 bases, and 9 bases lay in between. The CDR3 loop is CASSVGRTDYGYTF. In DNA, the CDR3 is TGTGCCAGCAGCGTAGGAAGGACAGACTATGGCTACACCTTC.

The table lists this clone with a count of one. The chain links TRBV18 to TRBJ2-5, with a tentative D call TRBD2 (7 bases). The germline gives CDR1 KGHSH, CDR2 LQKENI. Between the trimmed V and J ends, which lost 5 bases and 0 bases, there was a span of 13 bases. The CDR3 has 15 amino acids. The CDR3 loop is CASSAGALNQETQYF. CDR3 sequence (DNA): TGTGCCAGCTCAGCGGGGGCCCTAAACCAAGAGACCCAGTACTTC.

The chain combines TRBV19 with TRBJ2-1, with D perhaps TRBD2 (7 bases). Germline CDR1 reads LNHDA; CDR2 reads SQIVND (reference sequence). The CDR3 has 16 amino acids. The V and J ends lost 7 bases and 2 bases respectively, with 18 bases between them. The CDR3 loop is CASTLGGGRTYNEQFF. The CDR3 nucleotides read TGTGCCAGTACCCTAGGGGGGGGCCGGACCTACAATGAGCAGTTCTTC.

The CDR3 reads CASRTNNEQFF. In DNA form, the CDR3 reads TGTGCCTCGCGTACTAACAATGAGCAGTTCTTC. This rearrangement joins TRBV7-9 to TRBJ2-1, with D hard to call. CDR3 length: 11 residues. V lost 11 bases to trimming and J lost 5 bases, with 10 bases between them. CDR1 is SEHNR, CDR2 FQNEAQ, per germline (reference sequence). Full variable domain (outside the CDR3, taken from reference TRBV7-9 and TRBJ2-1): DTGVSQNPRHKITKRGQNVTFRCDPISEHNRLYWYRQTLGQGPEFLTYFQNEAQLEKSRLLSDRFSAERPKGSFSTLEIQRTEQGDSAMYLCASRTNNEQFFGPGTRLTVL.

The chain links TRBV14 to TRBJ2-5; 10 bases align to TRBD2. CDR1 and CDR2 from the germline V gene are SGHDN and FVKESK. The CDR3 runs to 16 residues. Trimming took 4 bases from V and 1 from J; bases not matched to a gene: 6. The CDR3 sequence is CASSLGLAGAQETQYF. As DNA, the CDR3 is TGTGCCAGCAGCCTTGGTCTAGCGGGGGCCCAAGAGACCCAGTACTTC.

The gene calls are TRBV7-7 and TRBJ2-5, with TRBD1 matching over 7 bases. The CDR3 consists of 15 residues. V lost 5 bases to trimming and J lost 1 base; unmatched junction nucleotides: 7. Germline values: CDR1 SSHAT, CDR2 FNYEAQ (reference sequence). CDR3 sequence (DNA): TGTGCCAGCAGCCTTCATCCAGGGGGCCAAGAGACCCAGTACTTC. Its translation is CASSLHPGGQETQYF.

The rearrangement uses TRBV6-5 and TRBJ1-2; no clear D gene. V lost 7 bases and J lost 3, with 12 bases in between. This CDR3 spans 13 amino acids. Germline V gives CDR1 MNHEY, CDR2 SVGAGI. The CDR3, as DNA: TGTGCCAGCAAATCCGGCGGAGACTATGGCTACACCTTC. It yields the protein CASKSGGDYGYTF.

This clone was observed a handful of times. The rearrangement uses TRBV19 and TRBJ2-1; 9 bases align to TRBD2. Looked up from germline, CDR1 is LNHDA and CDR2 is SQIVND (reference sequence). The CDR3 has 15 residues. Germline trimming cut 4 bases from V and 12 bases from J; bases unmatched to any gene: 13. In DNA, the CDR3 is TGTGCCAGTAGTACCTTTAGCGGGGGCGTCCCGCGGCAGTTCTTC. Its translation is CASSTFSGGVPRQFF.

The chain has TRBV29-1 and TRBJ2-7; 7 bases match TRBD2. The CDR3 totals 14 residues. Germline V gives CDR1 SQVTM, CDR2 ANQGSEA. The V and J ends lost 4 bases and 2 bases, in that order; junction bases with no gene match: 8. CDR3 in amino acids: CSVVWEGTAYEQYF. The DNA for the CDR3 is TGCAGCGTTGTCTGGGAGGGGACGGCCTACGAGCAGTACTTC.

The V and J genes are TRBV5-4 and TRBJ2-3, with D possibly matching TRBD2 (6 bases). CDR1 is SGHNT, CDR2 YYREEE, per germline (reference sequence). The CDR3 is made up of 16 amino acids. Trimming removed 2 bases from V and 0 bases from J, with 13 bases in between. CDR3 sequence: CASSFPGERSTDTQYF. DNA of the CDR3: TGTGCCAGCAGCTTCCCGGGGGAGCGCAGCACAGATACGCAGTATTTT.

This chain's CDR3 is CASSRSGGAVDTQYF. CDR3 sequence (DNA): TGTGCCAGCAGTCGAAGCGGGGGGGCGGTTGATACGCAGTATTTT. The chain couples TRBV11-2 to TRBJ2-3, with 10 bases that match TRBD2. Germline trimming cut 6 bases from V and 6 bases from J; bases unmatched to any gene: 9. Germline V gene lookup returns CDR1 SGHAT and CDR2 FQNNGV. The CDR3 sequence is 15 residues long.

V and J are TRBV4-2 and TRBJ2-5; perhaps TRBD1 as D (6 bases). CDR3 length: 15 residues. The germline V gene encodes CDR1 LGHNA and CDR2 YNFKEQ. The V end lost 1 base, the J end lost 5 bases, and 14 bases lay between the germline ends. CDR3 protein: CASSQAGAPRETQYF. The CDR3 DNA sequence: TGTGCCAGCAGCCAAGCAGGGGCTCCCAGGGAGACCCAGTACTTC.

This clone showed up just a few times. The V and J genes are TRBV2 and TRBJ1-2; D remains ambiguous. The CDR3 totals 17 residues. Trimming pared 2 bases from V and 0 bases from J, leaving 16 bases between. Per germline, CDR1 SNHLY and CDR2 FYNNEI. The CDR3 spells CASSEYGEQRANYGYTF. DNA for the CDR3: TGTGCCAGCAGTGAATATGGGGAGCAGAGGGCTAACTATGGCTACACCTTC.

This sequence joins TRBV27 and TRBJ1-5; a possible D gene is TRBD1 (5 bases). With 3 bases removed from V and 5 bases from J, the gap between germline ends came to 11 bases. From germline, CDR1 is MNHEY and CDR2 SMNVEV (reference sequence). The CDR3 has 14 residues. The CDR3 loop is CASSFAGLDQPQHF. The CDR3 nucleotides read TGTGCCAGCAGTTTTGCAGGGTTGGATCAGCCCCAGCATTTT.

CDR3 sequence (DNA): TGTGCCAGCTCACCATTGCCCCTTCCTAACTCTGGGGCCAACGTCCTGACTTTC. The encoded protein is CASSPLPLPNSGANVLTF. The V gene is TRBV18, the J gene TRBJ2-6, with no clear D. This CDR3 region has 18 residues. V lost 2 bases and J lost 0, with 14 bases in between. Germline loops: CDR1 KGHSH, CDR2 LQKENI.

The chain has TRBV5-6 and TRBJ2-5; D call uncertain. The CDR3 covers 13 residues. Deletions cut 1 base from V and 0 bases from J, with 4 bases between. Germline values: CDR1 SGHDT, CDR2 YYEEEE. The CDR3: CASSLPHQETQYF. The CDR3 DNA reads TGTGCCAGCAGCTTGCCTCACCAAGAGACCCAGTACTTC.